The rows below give T cell receptor beta chains drawn from one sample of a study of technical replicates of blood from a few donors. The data were produced by immunoSEQ multiplex PCR, yet TCRdb's version contains in-frame clones alone and is incomplete. Of about 97,000 clones detected, 96% appear once; the ten largest clones hold roughly 0.21%. The sample taken for sequencing was T cells isolated from PBMCs. The receptors stem from a human donor in good health. The CDR3 runs from the conserved cysteine through the conserved F or W. Fields, in order: V gene, D gene, clone size, J gene, CDR3 protein, CDR3 DNA. The D gene is left open where the match is weak. Clone size is not always given. Where it is, it says once, few, many or a class for expanded clones.

TRBV5-8	.	.	TRBJ2-7	CASSLSPGEQYF	TGTGCCAGCAGCTTAAGCCCAGGAGAGCAGTACTTC
TRBV5-1	TRBD1	once	TRBJ2-7	CASYTGDRVSYEQYF	TGCGCCAGCTATACTGGCGACAGGGTATCCTACGAGCAGTACTTC
TRBV5-1	.	.	TRBJ2-7	CASSFGGFTYEQYF	TGCGCCAGCAGCTTCGGCGGGTTTACCTACGAGCAGTACTTC
TRBV30	.	.	TRBJ2-7	CAWSGLLQHEQYF	TGTGCCTGGAGTGGACTTCTTCAGCACGAGCAGTACTTC
TRBV9	.	.	TRBJ2-2	CASSVRDSNTGELFF	TGTGCCAGCAGCGTCCGGGACTCGAACACCGGGGAGCTGTTTTTT
TRBV11-3	TRBD1	.	TRBJ2-1	CASSRPGQGNDEQFF	TGTGCCAGCAGCAGACCGGGACAGGGAAATGATGAGCAGTTCTTC
TRBV10-1	.	once	TRBJ1-1	CASTRRMTEAFF	TGCGCCAGCACTAGGAGAATGACTGAAGCTTTCTTT
TRBV19	.	.	TRBJ2-2	CASSIFEFTGELFF	TGTGCCAGTAGTATTTTCGAGTTCACCGGGGAGCTGTTTTTT
TRBV9	TRBD1	.	TRBJ1-2	CASSVGDRGSGYGYTF	TGTGCCAGCAGCGTAGGGGACAGGGGATCGGGCTATGGCTACACCTTC
TRBV18	TRBD2	.	TRBJ2-3	CASSELAGSTDTQYF	TGTGCCAGCTCAGAACTAGCGGGGAGCACAGATACGCAGTATTTT
TRBV5-6	.	once	TRBJ1-1	CASSLVGRNTEAFF	TGTGCCAGCAGCTTGGTGGGCAGAAACACTGAAGCTTTCTTT
TRBV27	TRBD1	.	TRBJ2-4	CASSLLGQGAPIDIQYF	TGTGCCAGCAGTTTACTCGGGCAGGGGGCGCCTATAGACATTCAGTACTTC
TRBV15	TRBD2	.	TRBJ2-3	CATSRGSGTSSLRDTQYF	TGTGCCACCAGCAGAGGTTCCGGGACTAGCTCGTTACGAGATACGCAGTATTTT
TRBV7-2	.	once	TRBJ2-1	CASSFGLASRDYEQFF	TGTGCCAGCAGCTTCGGTCTTGCTAGCAGGGACTATGAGCAGTTCTTC
TRBV19	.	.	TRBJ2-3	CASSIRSSQDTQYF	TGTGCCAGTAGTATCAGGTCCAGCCAAGATACGCAGTATTTT
TRBV7-6	TRBD2	.	TRBJ2-7	CASSLAVTSGTFYEQYF	TGTGCCAGCAGCTTAGCGGTTACTAGCGGGACCTTCTACGAGCAGTACTTC
TRBV4-1	TRBD2	.	TRBJ2-7	CASSRLGGGLAGERGYEQYF	TGCGCCAGCAGCCGGCTGGGGGGCGGGTTAGCGGGAGAGCGCGGCTACGAGCAGTACTTC
TRBV6-1	.	.	TRBJ1-3	CASSEAPPDGVHGNTIYF	TGTGCCAGCAGTGAAGCACCCCCCGACGGGGTTCACGGAAACACCATATATTTT
TRBV5-1	.	.	TRBJ2-5	CASSSGGQETQYF	TGCGCCAGCAGCTCCGGCGGACAAGAGACCCAGTACTTC
TRBV9	TRBD2	.	TRBJ2-2	CASSITLAGVNTGELFF	TGTGCCAGCAGCATAACACTAGCGGGGGTGAACACCGGGGAGCTGTTTTTT
TRBV6-1	.	.	TRBJ1-1	CATLAGARTEAFF	TGTGCCACGCTCGCGGGGGCACGCACTGAAGCTTTCTTT
TRBV9	.	.	TRBJ2-3	CASSVGQSTDTQYF	TGTGCCAGCAGCGTAGGTCAGAGCACAGATACGCAGTATTTT
TRBV5-1	.	.	TRBJ2-1	CASSPLSYNEQFF	TGCGCCAGCAGCCCCCTCTCCTACAATGAGCAGTTCTTC
TRBV2	TRBD1	once	TRBJ2-1	CASRLGQANEQFF	TGTGCCAGCAGATTGGGACAGGCAAATGAGCAGTTCTTC
TRBV27	TRBD1	.	TRBJ1-2	CASSSPRQGYNYGYTF	TGTGCCAGCAGTTCTCCGCGACAGGGGTATAACTATGGCTACACCTTC
TRBV11-2	.	few	TRBJ1-1	CASSPLTGTEAFF	TGTGCCAGCAGCCCGTTAACAGGGACTGAAGCTTTCTTT
TRBV6-1	.	.	TRBJ2-5	CASSEGGGRVETQYF	TGTGCCAGCAGTGAAGGAGGGGGACGAGTTGAGACCCAGTACTTC
TRBV7-9	TRBD1	.	TRBJ1-1	CASSPAGGTEAFF	TGTGCCAGCAGCCCAGCAGGGGGCACTGAAGCTTTCTTT
TRBV30	TRBD1	.	TRBJ1-2	CAWSLTGIKNGYTF	TGTGCCTGGAGTCTGACAGGGATCAAGAATGGCTACACCTTC
TRBV5-1	TRBD2	.	TRBJ2-3	CASSFGAGSHLSTDTQYF	TGCGCCAGCAGCTTCGGAGCGGGGTCGCACCTTAGCACAGATACGCAGTATTTT
TRBV2	.	.	TRBJ2-7	CASRIPGTLSYEQYF	TGTGCCAGCAGAATACCCGGGACTCTCTCCTACGAGCAGTACTTC
TRBV12-5	.	.	TRBJ1-2	CASGLVLPGLSNYGYTF	TGTGCTAGTGGTTTGGTTCTTCCGGGACTTTCAAACTATGGCTACACCTTC
TRBV5-1	.	.	TRBJ1-4	CASSRWTANNEKLFF	TGCGCCAGCAGCCGATGGACAGCCAATAATGAAAAACTGTTTTTT
TRBV5-6	.	.	TRBJ2-7	CASSPEAGSIYEQYF	TGTGCCAGCAGCCCTGAGGCGGGGAGCATCTACGAGCAGTACTTC
TRBV5-1	TRBD2	few	TRBJ2-3	CASSISGSTDTQYF	TGCGCCAGCTCGATTAGCGGGAGCACAGATACGCAGTATTTT
TRBV4-1	TRBD1	.	TRBJ2-2	CASRKPGQGAPGELFF	TGCGCCAGCAGAAAACCGGGACAGGGGGCTCCCGGGGAGCTGTTTTTT
TRBV11-2	.	.	TRBJ2-7	CASSLGTSKGEQYF	TGTGCCAGCAGCTTAGGGACTTCCAAGGGCGAGCAGTACTTC
TRBV28	TRBD2	once	TRBJ2-3	CASSFAGRLAGSTDTQYF	TGTGCCAGCAGTTTTGCGGGAAGACTAGCGGGGAGCACAGATACGCAGTATTTT
TRBV4-2	.	.	TRBJ2-3	CASSQRLAQDTQYF	TGTGCCAGCAGCCAAAGACTGGCTCAGGATACGCAGTATTTT
TRBV30	.	.	TRBJ1-1	CASEQGAEAFF	TGTGCCTCGGAACAGGGCGCCGAAGCTTTCTTT